These 19 T cell receptor beta chains were all obtained from the same sample, sequenced in a study of blood T cell repertoires in COVID-19. Measured with immunoSEQ multiplex PCR; TCRdb has only the in-frame clones, and not every one. The profile shows some 150,000 clones, just under 85% of them singletons. The sample was PBMCs or T cells enriched from blood (not recorded which). The source of these receptors is a man aged 50-59 years who had recovered from COVID-19.

This clone was seen more than once but under ten times. The V call is TRBV30, the J call TRBJ1-4; maybe TRBD1 (5 bases). In germline, CDR1 is GTSNPN, CDR2 SVGIG (reference sequence). V gave up 3 bases and J gave up 8 bases, with 16 bases separating them. The CDR3 covers 14 residues. CDR3 in DNA: TGTGCCTGGAGGGCGGGGGGGGAAGTGGAAAAACTGTTTTTT. It yields the protein CAWRAGGEVEKLFF. Filled out from reference TRBV30 and TRBJ1-4, the complete variable domain reads SQTIHQWPATLVQPVGSPLSLECTVEGTSNPNLYWYRQAAGRGLQLLFYSVGIGQISSEVPQNLSASRPQDRQFILSSKKLLLSDSGFYLCAWRAGGEVEKLFFGSGTQLSVL.

The V gene is TRBV5-1, the J gene TRBJ2-5; perhaps TRBD1 as D (6 bases). Germline assignment: CDR1 SGHRS and CDR2 YFSETQ. This CDR3 comprises 14 residues. The ends were cut back, 1 base at V and 0 bases at J, with 7 bases in the middle. This CDR3 reads CASSLWTDQETQYF. CDR3 bases: TGCGCCAGCAGCTTGTGGACAGACCAAGAGACCCAGTACTTC.

The genes are TRBV30 and TRBJ2-5, with D tentatively TRBD1 (5 bases). Trimming removed 4 bases at V and 5 bases at J, with 14 bases between. CDR3 length: 13 amino acids. Germline assignment: CDR1 GTSNPN and CDR2 SVGIG (reference sequence). The CDR3 is CAWTGIGAETQYF. CDR3 DNA: TGTGCCTGGACAGGGATAGGTGCGGAGACCCAGTACTTC.

The chain carries TRBV18 and TRBJ1-1; TRBD1 aligns across 10 bases. This CDR3 has 17 amino acids. The V gene end was trimmed by 3 bases and the J gene end by 1 base; junction bases not matched to a gene: 8. Germline V gene data show CDR1 as KGHSH and CDR2 as LQKENI. CDR3 in DNA: TGTGCCAGCTCACCCCCGGGACAGGGGTTAACGAACACTGAAGCTTTCTTT. Its translation is CASSPPGQGLTNTEAFF.

This chain links TRBV7-3 with TRBJ1-2; no definite D call. Trimming removed 5 bases from V and 5 bases from J, with 12 bases in between. Germline V gene lookup returns CDR1 SGHTA and CDR2 FQGTGA. The CDR3 sequence is 13 residues long. This chain's CDR3 is CASSPDADYGYTF. The CDR3 DNA sequence: TGTGCCAGCAGCCCCGACGCGGATTATGGCTACACCTTC. Together with reference TRBV7-3 and TRBJ1-2, the CDR3 gives the full variable domain: GAGVSQTPSNKVTEKGKYVELRCDPISGHTALYWYRQSLGQGPEFLIYFQGTGAADDSGLPNDRFFAVRPEGSVSTLKIQRTERGDSAVYLCASSPDADYGYTFGSGTRLTVV.

J is TRBJ2-5 and V is TRBV2, with D tentatively TRBD1 (6 bases). The CDR3 is 13 residues long. CDR1 and CDR2 (germline): SNHLY, FYNNEI. V was clipped by 3 bases and J by 3 bases, with 8 bases between them. CDR3 in amino acids: CASSDRGEETQYF. In DNA, the CDR3 is TGTGCCAGCAGTGACAGGGGCGAAGAGACCCAGTACTTC.

This chain connects TRBV4-3 to TRBJ1-5, with D perhaps matching TRBD1 (5 bases). CDR1 is LGHNA, CDR2 YSLEER, per germline. This CDR3 is 15 amino acids long. V was trimmed by 0 bases and J by 10 bases, leaving 16 bases between them. The CDR3 sequence is CASSQDGGGWGPQHF. CDR3 DNA sequence: TGCGCCAGCAGCCAAGATGGCGGGGGTTGGGGTCCCCAGCATTTT.

Written as DNA, the CDR3 is TGTGCCACCAGTGATTCACCGGGGAATACGAACACCGGGGAGCTGTTTTTT. Translated, it gives CATSDSPGNTNTGELFF. The V and J genes are TRBV24-1 and TRBJ2-2, with a tentative D call TRBD2 (5 bases). CDR1 and CDR2 from the germline V gene are KGHDR and SFDVKD. Trimming stripped 2 bases from V and 0 bases from J, with 12 bases between. The CDR3 is made up of 17 amino acids.

This clone is a singleton in its sample. V is TRBV3-1 (or the pseudogene TRBV3-2) and J is TRBJ1-2; D gene unclear. Germline CDR1 LGHDT, CDR2 YNNKEL (reference sequence). This CDR3 is built from 12 residues. The V gene lost 0 bases and the J gene lost 8 bases, with 7 bases spanning the gap. This CDR3 is CASSQDRYGYTF. The CDR3 DNA follows: TGTGCCAGCAGCCAAGACAGATACGGCTACACCTTC.

This clone occurred once. The chain has TRBV9 and TRBJ1-2; no definite D call. CDR3 length equals 13 residues. Germline V CDR1 and CDR2: SGDLS, YYNGEE. V lost 3 bases to trimming and J lost 2 bases, with 8 bases between them. The chain's CDR3 is CASSGAINYGYTF. DNA of the CDR3: TGTGCCAGCAGCGGGGCCATAAACTATGGCTACACCTTC.

This chain uses TRBV4-1 with TRBJ1-4; TRBD1 might be the D (5 bases). This CDR3 contains 16 residues. The germline gives CDR1 MGHRA, CDR2 YSYEKL. Trimming cost V 0 bases and J 8 bases, with 16 bases left between them. The CDR3 region is CASSQEVAQGGEKLFF. CDR3 in DNA: TGCGCCAGCAGCCAAGAGGTAGCGCAGGGAGGCGAAAAACTGTTTTTT.

The chain employs TRBV18 and TRBJ1-5; 7 nucleotides line up with TRBD1. Germline CDR1 reads KGHSH; CDR2 reads LQKENI. V lost 6 bases and J lost 6; bases outside the gene matches: 8. The length of the CDR3 is 14 residues. The DNA for the CDR3 is TGTGCCAGCTCTCCCGGACAGGACGGTCAGCCCCAGCATTTT. Translation: CASSPGQDGQPQHF.

CDR3 sequence reads: CASSQETGQGVRDEQFF. As DNA, the CDR3 is TGTGCCAGCAGCCAAGAAACGGGACAGGGGGTAAGGGATGAGCAGTTCTTC. The J gene is TRBJ2-1, the V gene TRBV4-2; 11 nucleotides match TRBD1. Trimming at V came to 0 bases and at J to 8 bases, leaving 9 bases not matched to a gene. The CDR3 is 17 residues long. In germline, CDR1 is LGHNA, CDR2 YNFKEQ.

This clone has just a few counts. This chain uses TRBV5-1 with TRBJ1-1; D uncertain. This CDR3 spans 13 amino acids. Germline V gene sequence: CDR1 SGHRS, CDR2 YFSETQ. With 2 bases removed from V and 3 bases from J, the gap between germline ends came to 8 bases. The CDR3 nucleotides are TGCGCCAGCAGCTTCAGGCAGCACACTGAAGCTTTCTTT. It yields the protein CASSFRQHTEAFF.

The CDR3 DNA sequence: TGTGCCAGCAGCTTGAGCGGGGGGGGAAACAATGAGCAGTTCTTC. The encoded protein is CASSLSGGGNNEQFF. The chain recombines TRBV11-3 with TRBJ2-1; 10 bases line up with TRBD2. V shed 3 bases, J shed 5 bases, and the junction held 4 bases outside the gene matches. Per germline, CDR1 SGHNT and CDR2 YENEEA. The length of the CDR3 is 15 residues.

This chain joins TRBV6-4 and TRBJ1-5; TRBD1 aligns across 7 bases. The CDR3 runs to 16 residues. Trimming cost V 4 bases and J 0 bases; bases outside gene matches: 6. Germline V lookup: CDR1 MRHNA, CDR2 SNTAGT. As DNA, the CDR3 is TGTGCCAGCAGTGCCCCGGGACAGCTTAGCAATCAGCCCCAGCATTTT. It specifies CASSAPGQLSNQPQHF.

This clone was recorded a few times. The genes are TRBV15 and TRBJ1-4, with TRBD1 matching over 7 bases. Trimming removed 0 bases from V and 8 bases from J; junction bases left unmatched: 6. The CDR3 consists of 15 residues. Germline loops: CDR1 LNHNV, CDR2 YYDKDF (reference sequence). CDR3 sequence reads: CATSRDGTEEEKLFF. CDR3 nucleotides: TGTGCCACCAGCAGAGATGGGACAGAGGAGGAAAAACTGTTTTTT.

This chain connects TRBV4-3 to TRBJ2-1; no definite D call. V was shortened by 0 bases and J by 1 base, with 10 bases between the two germline ends. Germline values: CDR1 LGHNA, CDR2 YSLEER. The CDR3 is 16 amino acids. The CDR3 DNA is TGCGCCAGCAGCCAAGATTGGGCCAATTCCTACAATGAGCAGTTCTTC. It codes for CASSQDWANSYNEQFF.

This chain connects TRBV7-2 to TRBJ2-7, with 10 bases fitting TRBD2. Per the germline V gene, CDR1 is SGHTA and CDR2 is FQGNSA. V lost 0 bases, J lost 0 bases, and 8 bases stayed unmatched. The CDR3 is made up of 18 amino acids. CDR3 amino acids: CASSLAGSGGSSSYEQYF. The DNA for the CDR3 is TGTGCCAGCAGCTTAGCAGGTAGCGGGGGGTCTAGCTCCTACGAGCAGTACTTC.